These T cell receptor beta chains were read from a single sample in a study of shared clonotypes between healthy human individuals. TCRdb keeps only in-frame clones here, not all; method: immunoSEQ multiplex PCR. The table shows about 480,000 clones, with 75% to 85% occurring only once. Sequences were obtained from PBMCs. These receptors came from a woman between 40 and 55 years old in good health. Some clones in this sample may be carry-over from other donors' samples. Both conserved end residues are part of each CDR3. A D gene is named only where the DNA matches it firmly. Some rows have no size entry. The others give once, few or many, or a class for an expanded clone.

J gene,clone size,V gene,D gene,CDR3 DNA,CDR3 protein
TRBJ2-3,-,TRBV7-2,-,TGTGCCAGCAGCCCGAGGGGGGGACTGGTCCTGTATTTT,CASSPRGGLVLYF
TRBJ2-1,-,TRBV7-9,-,TGTGCCAGCAGCTTAGTCCCCAATCTTGAAATAATTATGCAGTTCTTC,CASSLVPNLEIIMQFF
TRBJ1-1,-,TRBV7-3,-,TGTGCCAGCAGCTTAACGGGGTTCGGGGGCACTGAAGCTTTCTTT,CASSLTGFGGTEAFF
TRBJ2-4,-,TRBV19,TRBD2,TGTGCCAGTAGCCCCTTCGGGGGGTTAGCCAAAAACATTCAGTACTTC,CASSPFGGLAKNIQYF
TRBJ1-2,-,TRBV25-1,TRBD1,TGTGCCAGCAGTGACGACAGGGCCCCTCGGGGCTACACCTTC,CASSDDRAPRGYTF
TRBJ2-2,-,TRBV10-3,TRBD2,TGTGCCATCAGTGTGGGTTGGACTAGCGGGAACGGGGAGCTGTTTTTT,CAISVGWTSGNGELFF
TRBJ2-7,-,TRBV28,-,TGTGCCAGCAGTTTATTAACCAGAATCGAGCAGTACTTC,CASSLLTRIEQYF
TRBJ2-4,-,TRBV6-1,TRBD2,TGTGCCAGCGCGGAGGGAGGGACCAAAAACATTCAGTACTTC,CASAEGGTKNIQYF
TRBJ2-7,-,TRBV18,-,TGTGCCAGCTCACCAGCGGCCGACTACGAGCAGTACTTC,CASSPAADYEQYF
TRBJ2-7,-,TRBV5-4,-,TGTGCCAGCAGCTTGAATGGGGGGCGCGAGCAGTACTTC,CASSLNGGREQYF
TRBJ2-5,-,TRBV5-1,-,TGCGCCAGCAGCTTGGGGACAGCCAGCCAAGAGACCCAGTACTTC,CASSLGTASQETQYF
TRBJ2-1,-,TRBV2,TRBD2,TGTGCCAGCAGCGGGGGACAGGGGGGACTAGCGGGAGTCCTGCAGTTCTTC,CASSGGQGGLAGVLQFF
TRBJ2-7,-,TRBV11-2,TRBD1,TGTGCCAGCAGCTTGGGACAGGGTATGTACGAGCAGTACTTC,CASSLGQGMYEQYF
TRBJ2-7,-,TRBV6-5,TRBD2,TGTGCCAGCAGTTACTCGCCGACTAGCGGCGCCTACGAGCAGTACTTC,CASSYSPTSGAYEQYF
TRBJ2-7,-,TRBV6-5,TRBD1,TGTGCCAGCAGTGACTCGACAGGGAATAGGTACTTC,CASSDSTGNRYF
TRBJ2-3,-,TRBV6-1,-,TGTGCCAGCAGTGCCGTAGCGGAGAGGCCCACAGATACGCAGTATTTT,CASSAVAERPTDTQYF
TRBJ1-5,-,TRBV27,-,TGTGCCAGCAGTTTATCGGGGGGCGGTCTAATTGGGCCCCAGCATTTT,CASSLSGGGLIGPQHF
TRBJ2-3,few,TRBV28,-,TGTGCCAGCAGTTTCTCTTGGGGGCTAGCGGAGAGCACAGATACGCAGTATTTT,CASSFSWGLAESTDTQYF
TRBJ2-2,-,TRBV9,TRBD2,TGTGCCAGCAGCGACGGACTAGCGGGAGGGCCGTGGGCGGGGGAGCTGTTTTTT,CASSDGLAGGPWAGELFF
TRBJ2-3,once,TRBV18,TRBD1,TGTGCCAGCTCAAGACAGGGGTCAGACACAGATACGCAGTATTTT,CASSRQGSDTDTQYF
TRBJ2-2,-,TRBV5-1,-,TGCGCCAGCAGCCCGAACAGGGTTAGGACCGGGGAGCTGTTTTTT,CASSPNRVRTGELFF
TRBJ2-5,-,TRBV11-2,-,TGTGCCAGCAGCTATCGGAGGGGGGAGACCCAGTACTTC,CASSYRRGETQYF
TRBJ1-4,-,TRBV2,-,TGTGCCAGCAGTGATCTGGGGGCAACTAATGAAAAACTGTTTTTT,CASSDLGATNEKLFF
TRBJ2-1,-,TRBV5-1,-,TGCGCCAGCAGAACTTCGACCCGGCCCGACAATGAGCAGTTCTTC,CASRTSTRPDNEQFF
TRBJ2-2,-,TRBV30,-,TGTGCCTGGAGACCACGAACGACCGGGGAGCTGTTTTTT,CAWRPRTTGELFF
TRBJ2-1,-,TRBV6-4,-,TGTGCCAGCAGTGTCGGGTCAGGGGCCTACAATGAGCAGTTCTTC,CASSVGSGAYNEQFF
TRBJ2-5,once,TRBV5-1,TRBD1,TGCGCCAGCAGCGTGGGACAGGGTGAGACCCAGTACTTC,CASSVGQGETQYF
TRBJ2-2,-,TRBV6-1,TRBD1,TGTGCCAGCAGCGCCCTACAGGGGGCTATCGGGGAGCTGTTTTTT,CASSALQGAIGELFF
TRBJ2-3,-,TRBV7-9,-,TGTGCCAGCAGAATTGGACCAACAGATACGCAGTATTTT,CASRIGPTDTQYF
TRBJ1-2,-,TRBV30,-,TGTGCCTGGTTCCCAGGGAATGGCTACACCTTC,CAWFPGNGYTF
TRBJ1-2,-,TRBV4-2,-,TGTGCCAGCAGCCAAGATGGGGGCTCATGGGGCTATGGCTACACCTTC,CASSQDGGSWGYGYTF
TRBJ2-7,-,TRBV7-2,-,TGTGCCAGCAGCCGCCGACACAGGGTCAACGAGCAGTACTTC,CASSRRHRVNEQYF
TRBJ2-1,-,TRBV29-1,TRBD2,TGCAGCTTTAGGACTAGCTCCTACAATGAGCAGTTCTTC,CSFRTSSYNEQFF
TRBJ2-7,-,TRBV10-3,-,TGTGCCACCCTTCAACCGGGACTTGAAGCCTACGAGCAGTACTTC,CATLQPGLEAYEQYF
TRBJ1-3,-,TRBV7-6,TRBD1,TGTGCCAGCAGCCCAGGACAGGGAATCTCTGGAAACACCATATATTTT,CASSPGQGISGNTIYF
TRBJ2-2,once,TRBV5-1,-,TGCGCCAGCAGTTCCCAGGCCACCGGGGAGCTGTTTTTT,CASSSQATGELFF
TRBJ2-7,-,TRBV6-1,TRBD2,TGTGCCAGCAGTGTAACTAGCGAAACCTACGAGCAGTACTTC,CASSVTSETYEQYF
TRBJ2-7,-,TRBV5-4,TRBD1,TGTGCCAGCAGCTCCCCCACCGGACAGGGGGCGTACGAGCAGTACTTC,CASSSPTGQGAYEQYF
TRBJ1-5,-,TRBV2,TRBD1,TGTGCCAGCAGCCGGGGACAGGGGGCCTATCAGCCCCAGCATTTT,CASSRGQGAYQPQHF